These 15 T cell receptor beta chains came from one sample sequenced in a study of sequential checkpoint blockade in melanoma. Produced via immunoSEQ multiplex PCR; TCRdb's table is partial and in-frame only. In the table there are tens of thousands of clones, 70% to 90% of which are singletons. Treatment described: randomized to nivolumab then ipilimumab (arm A) or the reverse (arm B). The input for sequencing was CD8+ T cells sorted from blood (inferred from file names), taken from a patient given nivolumab and ipilimumab in sequence. The receptors were gathered from a human donor with melanoma.

This chain uses TRBV27 with TRBJ2-3, with no clear D. This CDR3 comprises 16 residues. Germline V gene sequence: CDR1 MNHEY, CDR2 SMNVEV (reference sequence). V dropped 5 bases and J dropped 1 base, with 16 bases sitting between them. The CDR3 here is CASSLHLEIGTDTQYF. Written as DNA, the CDR3 is TGTGCCAGCAGTCTGCACCTGGAGATCGGCACAGATACGCAGTATTTT.

This clone has only one observation. V is TRBV5-1 and J is TRBJ2-7; 8 bases agree with TRBD1. Trimming removed 4 bases from V and 7 bases from J; junction bases left unmatched: 7. CDR3 length equals 13 residues. Germline CDR1 is SGHRS and CDR2 is YFSETQ. The CDR3 region has the DNA TGCGCCAGCAGCCGGGGACAGGTGCGGGAGCAGTACGTC. As protein: CASSRGQVREQYV.

This sequence joins TRBV7-2 and TRBJ1-2; a possible D gene is TRBD1 (6 bases). This CDR3 comprises 17 residues. Between the trimmed V and J ends, which lost 1 base and 0 bases, there was a span of 15 bases. The germline gives CDR1 SGHTA, CDR2 FQGNSA. The CDR3 region has the DNA TGTGCCAGCAGCTTAGTAGCAGGGGCCCGAGCTAACTATGGCTACACCTTC. Encoded protein: CASSLVAGARANYGYTF. Full variable domain (rest looked up from reference TRBV7-2 and TRBJ1-2): GAGVSQSPSNKVTEKGKDVELRCDPISGHTALYWYRQSLGQGLEFLIYFQGNSAPDKSGLPSDRFSAERTGGSVSTLTIQRTQQEDSAVYLCASSLVAGARANYGYTFGSGTRLTVV.

This chain uses TRBV29-1 with TRBJ2-1; 12 bases agree with TRBD2. V lost 3 bases and J lost 7; bases outside the gene matches: 13. The CDR3 contains 17 residues. Germline V CDR1 and CDR2: SQVTM, ANQGSEA. CDR3 amino acids: CSVDNVGLAGGRNEQFF. The DNA for the CDR3 is TGCAGCGTTGACAACGTTGGGCTAGCGGGAGGGCGGAATGAGCAGTTCTTC.

V usage is TRBV29-1 and J usage is TRBJ2-7; TRBD2 agrees at 10 bases. V lost 6 bases, J lost 3 bases, and 5 bases stayed unmatched. Germline lookup yields CDR1 SQVTM and CDR2 ANQGSEA. CDR3 size: 13 residues. CDR3 nucleotides: TGCAGCGTGGTGCCTAGCGGGAGCTACGAGCAGTACTTC. It is translated as CSVVPSGSYEQYF.

This clone appeared once. The chain employs TRBV5-6 and TRBJ2-7; 8 bases map to TRBD1. Per the germline V gene, CDR1 is SGHDT and CDR2 is YYEEEE. The CDR3 sequence is 15 residues long. Germline trimming cut 0 bases from V and 2 bases from J; bases unmatched to any gene: 4. Written as DNA, the CDR3 is TGTGCCAGCAGCTTGGTGGGACAGGTGACCTACGAGCAGTACGTC. Protein: CASSLVGQVTYEQYV.

This clone was counted between two and nine times. The chain combines TRBV21-1 with TRBJ1-5; the table's D call TRBD1 went unverified against the DNA. TRBV21-1 counts as a pseudogene. CDR3 length equals 16 residues. The CDR3 DNA reads as TGTGCCAGCAGCAAAGCTTGGGGGCAGCACAATCAGCCCCAGCATTTT. This translates into CASSKAWGQHNQPQHF.

This clone occurred once. The chain links TRBV7-8 to TRBJ2-6; 9 positions agree with TRBD1. This CDR3 contains 19 residues. The trim removed 4 bases at V and 6 bases at J, leaving 16 bases unmatched. Germline CDR1 SGHVS, CDR2 FQNEAQ. This CDR3 reads CASSSWGDRDDSLANVLTF. CDR3 DNA sequence: TGTGCCAGCAGCTCATGGGGGGACAGGGATGATTCCTTGGCCAACGTCCTGACTTTC.

The chain joins TRBV5-1 to TRBJ2-7; 9 bases fit TRBD1. V dropped 4 bases and J dropped 1; count of bases not matched to a gene: 6. The CDR3 loop spans 15 amino acids. Germline loops: CDR1 SGHRS, CDR2 YFSETQ. The CDR3 DNA reads TGCGCCAGCAGCGCCCCGGGACAGGGATCCTACGAGCAGTACTTC. Protein: CASSAPGQGSYEQYF.

V usage is TRBV5-1 and J usage is TRBJ1-1, with unresolved D. From germline, CDR1 is SGHRS and CDR2 YFSETQ. CDR3 length: 12 residues. Trimming took 4 bases from V and 4 from J, leaving 8 bases between them. CDR3: CASSASGTEAFF. In DNA form, the CDR3 reads TGCGCCAGCAGCGCCTCGGGCACTGAAGCTTTCTTT.

The chain combines TRBV6-6 with TRBJ1-1, with 10 bases aligning to TRBD1. The CDR3 is 14 residues long. J was trimmed by 7 bases and V by 4 bases; bases with no gene match: 6. Germline CDR1 MNHNY, CDR2 SVGAGI (reference sequence). The CDR3, as DNA: TGTGCCAGCAGTTTGGGACAGGGGAATGGTGAAGCTTTCTTT. Translated: CASSLGQGNGEAFF.

The CDR3 protein is CASDGYTEAFF. CDR3 nucleotide sequence: TGTGCCAGCGACGGGTACACTGAAGCTTTCTTT. V is TRBV6-1 and J is TRBJ1-1; D not resolved. Germline assignment: CDR1 MNHNS and CDR2 SASEGT. Trimming stripped 8 bases from V and 3 bases from J, with 7 bases between. This CDR3 is 11 amino acids long.

Notes on this clone: An end of the junction does not agree with germline; a read error may underlie this. Other DNA sequences in this sample translate to the same CDR3. This chain joins TRBV4-1 and TRBJ2-1; 15 bases match TRBD2. Germline loops: CDR1 MGHRA, CDR2 YSYEKL. The CDR3 covers 16 residues. The CDR3 sequence is CASSQDGTSGGNEQFF. Here the CDR3 DNA reads TGTGCCAGCAGCCAAGATGGGACTAGCGGGGGGAATGAGCAGTTCTTC.

J is TRBJ2-7 and V is TRBV7-9; D might be TRBD1 (6 bases). V shed 1 base and J shed 5 bases, with 15 bases lying between them. The germline V gene encodes CDR1 SEHNR and CDR2 FQNEAQ (reference sequence). This CDR3 is 15 amino acids long. The CDR3 sequence is CASSLVGAPLDEQYF. The CDR3 coding sequence is TGTGCCAGCAGCTTAGTGGGGGCGCCCCTCGACGAGCAGTACTTC.

V gene TRBV15 combines with J gene TRBJ1-2, with 7 bases lining up with TRBD1. The CDR3 spans 16 residues. Germline assignment: CDR1 LNHNV and CDR2 YYDKDF (reference sequence). Trimming at V came to 2 bases and at J to 8 bases, leaving 14 bases not matched to a gene. The CDR3 DNA reads as TGTGCCACCAGCAGACTTAAGGGGGCAGGGGAATTGGGCTACACCTTC. Protein: CATSRLKGAGELGYTF.